This T cell receptor (beta chain) is from a study of blood T cell repertoires in COVID-19. Study-level background: Researchers got acute and convalescent COVID-19 samples from the United States, Italy and Spain.

V was cut by 5 bases and J by 10 bases, with 9 bases left in between. From germline, CDR1 is SGHAT and CDR2 FQNNGV. The CDR3 has 11 amino acids. Sequencing used immunoSEQ multiplex PCR; TCRdb keeps in-frame clones, though not all of them. The sample includes under 45,000 clones, approximately 85% of them seen just once. The V call is TRBV11-2, the J call TRBJ2-1; unclear D gene. Input material: peripheral blood. This TCR came from a man between 60 and 70 years old with active or convalescent COVID-19. The CDR3 sequence is CASSPLREQFF. CDR3 coding DNA: TGTGCCAGCAGCCCTCTACGGGAGCAGTTCTTC.